This TCR beta chain stems from a study of CD8+ T cells in alopecia areata. Study information: For treated patients, severity scores reflected the percentage of scalp area affected. Overall study results and limits: Tofacitinib yielded significantly lower scalp clonality and fewer expanded CD8+ clones among the top 100. Normal scalp had lower clonality than lesional scalp, with alopecia totalis/universalis lesions showing this most strongly.

RNA extraction and reverse transcription yielded cDNA as sequencing template. Repertoires were generated with immunoSEQ multiplex PCR, while TCRdb's copy carries only in-frame clones and drops some. The sample lists 64,000 or so clones; about half were seen once. The treatment is: oral pan-JAK inhibitor, 5-10 mg twice daily. With regard to this clone: The antigen is not known.

The receptor was derived from a human donor with alopecia areata. Sample: CD8+ T cells sorted from blood, taken around week 36, from a patient treated with tofacitinib.

The CDR3 loop reads CASSPTPLTDTQYF. Written as DNA, the CDR3 is TGTGCCAGCAGTCCGACTCCCCTAACAGATACGCAGTATTTT. This chain links TRBV27 with TRBJ2-3; no firm D call. The CDR3 has 14 residues. Trimming shortened V by 5 bases and J by 3 bases, and 12 bases separated the two germline ends. Germline CDR1 and CDR2: MNHEY and SMNVEV (reference sequence).